This TCR beta chain appears in the sequencing data of a study of beta chain features in type 1 diabetes. Regarding the study as a whole: Among patients with Type 1 diabetes, TCRB CDR3s were moderately but significantly shorter in every one of the four CD4+ subsets.

Expressed TCRB transcripts were sequenced because the isolated RNA had all been reverse transcribed beforehand. This table comes from immunoSEQ multiplex PCR, and its TCRdb copy is limited to in-frame clones, with some not included. The repertoire holds hundreds of thousands of clones, with over 12% as singletons. This CDR3 region has 13 residues. The germline gives CDR1 SGHNT, CDR2 YYREEE (reference sequence). V was pared by 0 bases and J by 3 bases, with 6 bases between. As to this clone: Its antigen is as yet unknown.

The J gene is TRBJ2-5, the V gene TRBV5-4; D is uncertain. Sequenced: naive CD4+ T cells from blood. The receptor's source is a man younger than 35 with type 1 diabetes. The CDR3 loop reads CASSLVAEETQYF. CDR3 nucleotides: TGTGCCAGCAGCTTGGTCGCGGAAGAGACCCAGTACTTC.